Listed below are T cell receptor beta chains from one sample, sequenced in a study of T cell responses to AZD1222 COVID-19 vaccine. The data were produced by immunoSEQ multiplex PCR, yet TCRdb's version contains in-frame clones alone and is incomplete. Of about 150,000 clones listed, roughly 90% are singletons. Sequencing used peripheral blood, obtained 28 days after the second AZD1222 dose. These receptor sequences come from an adult who received the AZD1222 COVID-19 vaccine. Each CDR3 is given without its conserved first and last residue. Fields, in order: CDR3 protein, V gene.

ASSDRGRNTEAF | TRBV19
ASSQDLFSGNTIY | TRBV14
ASSPSLAGGSYEQY | TRBV5-1
ASSIAGQSYEQY | TRBV19
ASSYYAGNYGYT | TRBV6-2/TRBV6-3
ASSIKGDTEAF | TRBV7-8
ASSEALGTRLLSSYNEQF | TRBV6-1
ASSQGGRAGYT | TRBV4-1
ASRSGTNKGYGYT | TRBV21-1
ASSFEGNTEAF | TRBV5-1